This TCR beta chain was found in a study of CD8+CD57+ T cells in acquired aplastic anemia (dated by TCRdb to between 2018 and 2020). In terms of the full investigation: DNA extracted from sorted CD4+ and CD8+ cells had a mean of around 3 ug, with a range of about 0.19 to 27.4 ug. A CD8+CD57+ expansion meant a frequency higher than the mean frequency seen in healthy subjects. Study-wide conclusions, independent of this receptor: Patients and healthy controls showed no significant difference in CD8+ Simpson's diversity (P=0.060). Around 30 CD8+ CDR3 sequences were shared between patients and controls but appeared highly expressed in patients and within their immunodominant clones.

Reading from cysteine to phenylalanine, the CDR3 counts 14 amino acids. Just the 42-base CDR3 DNA is kept, in frame starting at base 1. CDR1 and CDR2 are drawn from the germline V gene (reference sequence): DFQATT, SNEGSKA. Trimming accounts for 1 base at V and 4 bases at J, while the number of junction bases matched to no gene is 1. For this clonotype: The clone's antigen remains unknown. One base away there is no much larger clone; base qualities are not given.

Flow cytometry had shown CD8+CD57+ cell expansion in the patients selected for sequencing. Every patient had a diagnosis of severe acquired aplastic anemia based on International Study of Aplastic Anemia and Agranulocytosis and Camitta criteria. At the time blood was sampled, none of the patients had received any therapy. In the study, sorted CD4+ and CD8+ blood T cells from patients with severe aplastic anemia and from healthy subjects underwent deep sequencing of TCR repertoires. In the USA, patient enrollment took place under clinicaltrials.gov protocols 00001620, 01623167, 00001397, 00071045, 00081523 and 00961064. Ficoll-Paque density gradient centrifugation was used to isolate peripheral blood mononuclear cells. Before DNA extraction, CD4+ and CD8+ T cells were sorted with FACS or magnetic beads. Profiling of TCR beta VDJ combinations and CDR3 sequences used genomic DNA as the template. An Illumina HiSeq 2000 was the platform used for TCR repertoire sequencing. Processing in the source paper ran as follows. TRBV/TRBJ rearrangement plots, CDR3 size and DJ length profiles, and Simpson's diversity index were used to assess repertoires. The immunodominant clone was defined as the most abundant DNA sequence in deep sequencing data. CDR3 amino acid sequences were checked for sharing between subjects and were compared against published repertoires and the VDJdb database. TCRdb reprocessed the public reads (quality trimming at Q25 with fastp, clone calling with MiXCR) and kept in-frame beta chains. For every CDR3 protein sequence, its rows merge into one entry that carries the most common genes and DNA. It is TCRdb's table, rather than the study itself, that gives the V and J calls and clone size. The table for this sample lists roughly 160,000 distinct CDR3 sequences; 71% of them were counted only once. The ten largest clones take up approximately 48% of the sample.

Material: sorted CD4+, CD8+, or CD8+CD57+ T cells (not recorded which) from PBMCs. The rearranged segments are TRBV20-1 and TRBJ2-1; 10 bases in between match TRBD2. The receptor was isolated from a human donor with aplastic anemia. The CDR3 is CSARASGGYNEQFF. The sequenced DNA is TGCAGTGCTAGAGCTAGCGGGGGTTACAATGAGCAGTTCTTC.